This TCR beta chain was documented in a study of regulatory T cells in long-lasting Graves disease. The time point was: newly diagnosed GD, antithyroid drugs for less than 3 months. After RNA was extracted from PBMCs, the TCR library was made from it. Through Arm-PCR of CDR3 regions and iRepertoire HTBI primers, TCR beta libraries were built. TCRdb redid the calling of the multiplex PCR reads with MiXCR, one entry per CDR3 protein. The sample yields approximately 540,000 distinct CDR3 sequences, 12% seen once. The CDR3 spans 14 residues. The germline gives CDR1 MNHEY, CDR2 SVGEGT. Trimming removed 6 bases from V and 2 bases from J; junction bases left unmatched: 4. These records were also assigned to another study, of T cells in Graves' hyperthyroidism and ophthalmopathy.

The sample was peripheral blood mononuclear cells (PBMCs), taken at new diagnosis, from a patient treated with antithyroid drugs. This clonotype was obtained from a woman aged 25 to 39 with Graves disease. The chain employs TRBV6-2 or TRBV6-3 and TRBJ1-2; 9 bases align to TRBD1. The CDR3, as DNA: TGTGCCAGCAGACGGGACAGGGTCAACTATGGCTACACCTTC. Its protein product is CASRRDRVNYGYTF.